This T cell receptor beta chain was captured by sequencing in a study of shared clonotypes between healthy human individuals. Sequenced by immunoSEQ multiplex PCR; TCRdb stores in-frame clones only, minus some. The data show millions of clones, approximately 94% seen once. As concerns this clone: The antigen is unknown.

Study-wide results and limits: A handful of donors showed sharing of roughly 5% of naive CD4 clonotypes. Rarefaction showed that sequencing of sorted subsets was incomplete (despite large depth). As a rule, naive subsets had a larger estimated richness than memory subsets.

V was shortened by 3 bases and J by 1 base, with 7 bases between the two germline ends. There are 12 residues in the CDR3. Germline loops: CDR1 GTSNPN, CDR2 SVGIG (reference sequence). The gene calls are TRBV30 and TRBJ2-7; D not resolved. The sequence was obtained from a man younger than 35 in good health. Sequencing used naive CD4+ T cells sorted from blood. The subset here: CD45RA+ positively selected. The DNA of the CDR3 is TGTGCCTGGAGCGAGCGATCCTACGAGCAGTACTTC. This encodes CAWSERSYEQYF.